The 6 T cell receptor beta chains below were found in one sample sequenced in a study of blood T cell repertoires in COVID-19. Generated by immunoSEQ multiplex PCR, the TCRdb table keeps only in-frame clones and is missing some. This sample has 300,000 to 350,000 clones, with roughly 87% found just once. The material sequenced was PBMCs or T cells enriched from blood (not recorded which). The receptors originated from a woman in her twenties or thirties who had recovered from COVID-19.

CDR3 loop: CAWIDPGRHTDTQYF. The CDR3 region has the DNA TGTGCCTGGATCGACCCGGGAAGGCACACAGATACGCAGTATTTT. The chain joins TRBV30 to TRBJ2-3; TRBD2 is a possible D gene (5 bases). Germline CDR1 reads GTSNPN; CDR2 reads SVGIG (reference sequence). Trimming shortened V by 4 bases and J by 2 bases, and 16 bases separated the two germline ends. The CDR3 contains 15 residues.

The chain is built from TRBV5-5 and TRBJ2-7; D gene unclear. The V end was cut by 0 bases, the J end by 2 bases, with 12 bases between. CDR3 length: 15 amino acids. Germline lookup yields CDR1 SGHKS and CDR2 YYEKEE (reference sequence). The CDR3 region has the DNA TGTGCCAGCAGCTTGGCCGTGACATTGGCCTACGAGCAGTACTTC. The encoded protein is CASSLAVTLAYEQYF.

This rearrangement joins TRBV30 to TRBJ2-6; no clear D. Trimming removed 5 bases from V and 1 base from J, with 6 bases in between. CDR1 GTSNPN and CDR2 SVGIG come from the germline V gene (reference sequence). This CDR3 is built from 13 residues. The CDR3 nucleotides read TGTGCCTGGGCTCTTTCTGGGGCCAACGTCCTGACTTTC. Protein product: CAWALSGANVLTF.

The chain couples TRBV2 to TRBJ1-1; weak D call: TRBD1 (5 bases). With 3 bases removed from V and 1 base from J, the gap between germline ends came to 9 bases. The CDR3 extends over 14 amino acids. Germline V CDR1 and CDR2: SNHLY, FYNNEI. CDR3 coding DNA: TGTGCCAGCAGTGACAGGGCCCGGAACACTGAAGCTTTCTTT. Its translation is CASSDRARNTEAFF.

On this clone itself: Within the sample, other DNA sequences also encode this same CDR3. The J gene is TRBJ1-1, the V gene TRBV28; 8 positions match TRBD1. J lost 11 bases, V lost 5 bases, and 4 bases had no gene match. The CDR3 covers 11 residues. Germline CDR1 is MDHEN and CDR2 is SYDVKM. CDR3 DNA sequence: TGTGCCAGCAGTCTGACAGGGGAGGCTTTCTTT. Translation: CASSLTGEAFF.

This chain links TRBV19 with TRBJ1-1; 7 nucleotides agree with TRBD1. With V trimmed by 7 bases and J by 1 base, 9 bases remained unmatched. Germline lookup yields CDR1 LNHDA and CDR2 SQIVND (reference sequence). The CDR3 spans 15 residues. The CDR3 spells CASTPAGGTNTEAFF. DNA for the CDR3: TGTGCCAGTACCCCGGCAGGGGGGACGAACACTGAAGCTTTCTTT.